Detailed here is one T cell receptor (beta chain). The sample is drawn from a study of blood T cell repertoires in COVID-19. Looking at the study overall: Collection of acute and convalescent COVID-19 samples took place in the United States, Italy and Spain. T cells, B-cell-depleted T cells, or PBMCs supplied cDNA or gDNA.

Original processing notes: Counts of nucleated cells, estimated from reference gene primer amplification, were obtained. TCRdb's copy holds only in-frame clones and misses some; the assay was immunoSEQ multiplex PCR. V, J and clone size were drawn from that table, and D and trimming were deduced from the DNA. Of 65,000 to 90,000 clones listed, about 86% are singletons. The sequence was obtained from an elderly woman in a cohort sampled during active or convalescent COVID-19. The sample consisted of peripheral blood.

As DNA, the CDR3 is TGTGCCAGCAGCCTCCGGACTAGCGGGGGGGATGAGCAGTTCTTC. It yields the protein CASSLRTSGGDEQFF. The chain employs TRBV7-6 and TRBJ2-1; TRBD2 matches at 15 bases. Trimming cost V 5 bases and J 8 bases; bases outside gene matches: 4. Germline CDR1 reads SGHVS; CDR2 reads FNYEAQ. This CDR3 comprises 15 residues.